These 7 T cell receptor beta chains were all obtained from the same sample, sequenced in a study of memory CD4+ T cells and cytomegalovirus serostatus. The sort gate was single viable CD3+CD4+CD8-CD45RO+ cells for memory CD4+ T cells. Some clones are missing from TCRdb's copy, which holds only in-frame ones; the method was immunoSEQ multiplex PCR. The sample comprises some 44,000 clones, under 85% of which are singletons, and 0.55% to 0.7% rests with the top ten. The sample comprised memory CD4+ T cells from blood. These receptors were collected from an adult in good health and CMV-seronegative.

This clone was recorded once. The chain employs TRBV7-9 and TRBJ1-4, with D unclear. Germline lookup yields CDR1 SEHNR and CDR2 FQNEAQ (reference sequence). The V end lost 7 bases, the J end lost 8 bases, and 14 bases lay between the germline ends. The CDR3 runs 13 residues. CDR3 region: CASNRALGEKLFF. The CDR3 bases are TGTGCCAGCAACCGGGCCCTCGGAGAAAAACTGTTTTTT.

The sample holds a few counts of this clone. The V and J genes are TRBV20-1 and TRBJ2-5, with unresolved D. V lost 5 bases, J lost 10 bases, and 14 bases lay in between. Germline V gene sequence: CDR1 DFQATT, CDR2 SNEGSKA (reference sequence). The CDR3 consists of 11 residues. This CDR3 is CSAGIALGQYF. CDR3 sequence (DNA): TGCAGTGCTGGAATAGCTTTGGGCCAGTACTTC.

Comments on this clone: An end of the junction does not agree with germline; a read error may underlie this. This rearrangement joins TRBV15 to TRBJ1-4; maybe TRBD1 (6 bases). The germline V gene has CDR1 LNHNV and CDR2 YYDKDF (reference sequence). The CDR3 is 12 residues long. Written as DNA, the CDR3 is TGTGCCACCAGCAGGGAACAGGGAAATCGGATTTTT. Translating it yields CATSREQGNRIF.

J is TRBJ1-6 and V is TRBV27; no clear D. The CDR3 has 18 residues. Germline V gene lookup returns CDR1 MNHEY and CDR2 SMNVEV (reference sequence). V lost 5 bases to trimming and J lost 0 bases, with 17 bases between them. This CDR3 reads CASSPLGPPSSYNSPLHF. In nucleotides, the CDR3 is TGTGCCAGCAGTCCCCTAGGGCCTCCGAGCTCCTATAATTCACCCCTCCACTTT.

The V gene is TRBV6-5, the J gene TRBJ1-5; possible D gene TRBD1, 6 bases. The ends were cut back, 6 bases at V and 0 bases at J, with 9 bases in the middle. The CDR3 runs 14 residues. CDR1 is MNHEY and CDR2 is SVGAGI in the germline V gene. CDR3 DNA: TGTGCCAGCAGGCAGGGGATTAGCAATCAGCCCCAGCATTTT. Residues: CASRQGISNQPQHF.

The V and J genes are TRBV5-4 and TRBJ2-6; no reliable D call. This CDR3 is 16 amino acids long. Germline-derived CDR1 and CDR2 are SGHNT and YYREEE (reference sequence). Trimming pared 0 bases from V and 0 bases from J, leaving 7 bases between. The CDR3 DNA sequence: TGTGCCAGCAGCTTGGACAGTCTCTCTGGGGCCAACGTCCTGACTTTC. It yields the protein CASSLDSLSGANVLTF.

The genes are TRBV19 and TRBJ1-6; D unclear. The CDR3 totals 16 residues. Germline V gene sequence: CDR1 LNHDA, CDR2 SQIVND (reference sequence). The V and J ends lost 2 bases and 0 bases respectively, with 8 bases between them. The CDR3 sequence is CASSITPSSYNSPLHF. The DNA for the CDR3 is TGTGCCAGTAGTATAACGCCGAGCTCCTATAATTCACCCCTCCACTTT.